These T cell receptor beta chains were read from a single sample in a study of cytomegalovirus exposure and HLA in healthy donors. The protocol was immunoSEQ multiplex PCR, while the TCRdb copy is restricted to in-frame clones and leaves out a portion. The table has 190,000 or so clones, 79% seen once. Sequenced sample: PBMCs. The receptors originated from a girl between 10 and 17 years old in good health and CMV-seropositive. CDR3s include the opening cysteine and the closing phenylalanine or tryptophan. A D gene is named only where the DNA matches it firmly. Some rows have no size entry. The others give once, few or many, or a class for an expanded clone.

TGTGCCAGCAGCTCGGGGGACGGCGGTTCGGCGGACACTGAAGCTTTCTTT | CASSSGDGGSADTEAFF | . | . | TRBJ1-1 | TRBV11-2
TGTGCCAGCAGCTTAGCGGGACAGGGAACCGAGCAGTACTTC | CASSLAGQGTEQYF | TRBD1 | . | TRBJ2-7 | TRBV7-6
TGCGCCTGCCGGGTGACTAGCGGGGGGCGAAATGAGCAGTTCTTC | CACRVTSGGRNEQFF | TRBD2 | . | TRBJ2-1 | TRBV10-2
TGTGCCTGGAGTGTTAGTACAGGGGGCCCCTACAATGAGCAGTTCTTC | CAWSVSTGGPYNEQFF | TRBD1 | . | TRBJ2-1 | TRBV30
TGTGCCAGCAGCTTCCTAACAGGGTCAGGACTTGGTGCTTTCTTT | CASSFLTGSGLGAFF | . | . | TRBJ1-1 | TRBV11-3
TGCGCCAGCAGCTTGGGGGACAGGACCGGGAACACCTTC | CASSLGDRTGNTF | TRBD1 | . | TRBJ1-2 | TRBV5-1
TGTGCCAGTAGCACGACTCAACAGGGATATAATGAAAAACTGTTTTTT | CASSTTQQGYNEKLFF | . | . | TRBJ1-4 | TRBV19
TGTGCCAGCAGCTCACGGGGGGAAGGGGAGACCCAGTACTTC | CASSSRGEGETQYF | TRBD2 | . | TRBJ2-5 | TRBV13
TGTGCCAGCAGCTCTATAGCGGGGGGGAGGGAGACCCAGTACTTC | CASSSIAGGRETQYF | TRBD2 | . | TRBJ2-5 | TRBV7-2
TGCGCCAGCAGCCAAGGGTTCCTATTGGAGGGGGCGTTCGGCTACACCTTC | CASSQGFLLEGAFGYTF | TRBD1 | once | TRBJ1-2 | TRBV4-1
TGTGCCAGCAGCTTAACGGTGGGAGCCTACGAGCAGTACTTC | CASSLTVGAYEQYF | . | once | TRBJ2-7 | TRBV7-2
TGTGCCAGCAGCCCCTCTGAGGTCGATGAGCAGTTCTTC | CASSPSEVDEQFF | . | . | TRBJ2-1 | TRBV11-2
TGTGCCAGCAGCAATCCGGGGGGGACTGAAGCTTTTTTT | CASSNPGGTEAFF | . | . | TRBJ1-1 | TRBV7-2
TGCAGCGTTGAAACAGGGGTTGGCACTGAAGCTTTCTTT | CSVETGVGTEAFF | TRBD1 | . | TRBJ1-1 | TRBV29-1
TGCGCCAGCAGCCAGATGGGGACAGGCAGAAACTATGGCTACACCTTC | CASSQMGTGRNYGYTF | TRBD1 | few | TRBJ1-2 | TRBV4-3
TGTGCCAGCGGTTTTCCCTCGGGACAGGGGCCAAACTACGAGCAGTACTTC | CASGFPSGQGPNYEQYF | TRBD1 | . | TRBJ2-7 | TRBV7-2
TGTGCCAGCAGGGTCGGATCCTACGGGAATGAAAAACTGTTTTTT | CASRVGSYGNEKLFF | . | . | TRBJ1-4 | TRBV6-5
TGTGCCAGTCGCCAGGGGGCAGGAGATACGCAGTATTTT | CASRQGAGDTQYF | TRBD1 | . | TRBJ2-3 | TRBV19
TGCGCCAGCAGTTTGGGACTAGCGGGGGGTGAAGATACGCAGTATTTT | CASSLGLAGGEDTQYF | TRBD2 | . | TRBJ2-3 | TRBV10-1
TGCGCCAGCAGCCCTGAACTAGCGGGTAGAGATACGCAGTATTTT | CASSPELAGRDTQYF | TRBD2 | . | TRBJ2-3 | TRBV4-3
TGTGCCACCAGCACTGCCGGGGGTAGCAACGAGCAGTACTTC | CATSTAGGSNEQYF | . | once | TRBJ2-7 | TRBV15
TGCAGCGTTGCCCTGCCAAACTCCTACGAGCAGTACTTC | CSVALPNSYEQYF | . | . | TRBJ2-7 | TRBV29-1
TGTGCCAGCAGACAGAACCGGGACAAATTGCGGACTGAAGCTTTCTTT | CASRQNRDKLRTEAFF | . | once | TRBJ1-1 | TRBV7-8
TGTGCCAGTAGGCCCGGGACAGGGGGGTTTAGAGGCAATCAGCCCCAGCATTTT | CASRPGTGGFRGNQPQHF | TRBD1 | once | TRBJ1-5 | TRBV19
TGTGCCAGCAGCTCATTAGCGGGGGGGTACGAGCAGTACTTC | CASSSLAGGYEQYF | TRBD2 | . | TRBJ2-7 | TRBV7-2
TGTGCCAGCAGACAGCAGGGCCTGGGTTCTAATGAGCAGTTCTTC | CASRQQGLGSNEQFF | . | . | TRBJ2-1 | TRBV7-6
TGTGCCGGAGTGATCGGGATGAATGTAGCAAACACCATATATTTT | CAGVIGMNVANTIYF | . | . | TRBJ1-3 | TRBV30
TGTGCCAGCCAGGGCTGGGTGGAGACCCAGTACTTC | CASQGWVETQYF | . | . | TRBJ2-5 | TRBV7-8
TGCGCCAGCAGCTTGACCAGCGGGGTTATCACAGACGAGCAGTACTTC | CASSLTSGVITDEQYF | TRBD2 | . | TRBJ2-7 | TRBV5-1
TGTGCCACCTCAGGACTAGCGGGGTTGACCCAGTACTTC | CATSGLAGLTQYF | TRBD2 | . | TRBJ2-5 | TRBV27
TGTGCCAGCAGTCTTGCAGGGGGCGAGCAGTACTTC | CASSLAGGEQYF | TRBD1 | . | TRBJ2-7 | TRBV9
TGCGCCAGCAGCCAAGGGGCAGGCGGGTACGAGCAGTACTTC | CASSQGAGGYEQYF | . | . | TRBJ2-7 | TRBV4-3
TGTGCCAGCTCCCCCCTAGGGGGGGCCGTAGATACGCAGTATTTT | CASSPLGGAVDTQYF | . | . | TRBJ2-3 | TRBV18
TGTGCCAGCAGTTACATGACAGCTCAGTACTTC | CASSYMTAQYF | . | . | TRBJ2-4 | TRBV6-6
TGTGCCAGCTCACCCGGACAGGTAAATCAGCCCCAGCATTTT | CASSPGQVNQPQHF | TRBD1 | few | TRBJ1-5 | TRBV18
TGTGCCAGTAGTACAACGTCAATGGGAGGTGAAAAACTGTTTTTT | CASSTTSMGGEKLFF | . | . | TRBJ1-4 | TRBV19
TGTGCCAGCAGCTTCTCCCTCCACGGGAGCTCTGGAAACACCATATATTTT | CASSFSLHGSSGNTIYF | . | few | TRBJ1-3 | TRBV5-4
TGTGCCATCAGTGAGAGGACTAGCGGGCCTAGCACAGATACGCAGTATTTT | CAISERTSGPSTDTQYF | TRBD2 | . | TRBJ2-3 | TRBV10-3
TGTGCCAGCAAAAATGGGGTCGGGGGGGCCCCGGAGACCCAGTACTTC | CASKNGVGGAPETQYF | TRBD2 | . | TRBJ2-5 | TRBV11-2
TGTGCCAGCAGCTTCCAGGGCCGCCTGGCCCAAGAGACCCAGTACTTC | CASSFQGRLAQETQYF | . | . | TRBJ2-5 | TRBV11-2
TGTGGAGCGGAGAAGGCTTTCTTT | CGAEKAFF | . | . | TRBJ1-1 | TRBV27
TGTGCCAGCAGTCCCGGGACTAGCGGGGCCACCGGGGAGCTGTTTTTT | CASSPGTSGATGELFF | TRBD2 | . | TRBJ2-2 | TRBV6-4
TGCGCCAGCACCGAGGGAAGCGGGAATGAAAAACTGTTTTTT | CASTEGSGNEKLFF | . | few | TRBJ1-4 | TRBV4-1
TGCGCCAGCAGCTTGGAGACAGGGAGCTATGGCTACACCTTC | CASSLETGSYGYTF | TRBD1 | . | TRBJ1-2 | TRBV5-1
TGCGCCAGCAGCGTCCGACAGGGTGGCGAGACCCAGTACTTC | CASSVRQGGETQYF | TRBD1 | . | TRBJ2-5 | TRBV5-1
TGTGCCAGCAGTTACTCCGGGGGGTCCTACGAGCAGTACTTC | CASSYSGGSYEQYF | TRBD2 | . | TRBJ2-7 | TRBV6-5
TGTGCCAGCAGTGATGATTACAGGGGGGATTCACCCCTCCACTTT | CASSDDYRGDSPLHF | TRBD1 | . | TRBJ1-6 | TRBV6-6
TGTGCCAGCTCACCGGGGGGTCATGGGCACGAGCAGTACTTC | CASSPGGHGHEQYF | . | . | TRBJ2-7 | TRBV18
TGTGCCAGCTCCCCCGGGACAGGGAACTACAATGAGCAGTTCTTC | CASSPGTGNYNEQFF | TRBD1 | few | TRBJ2-1 | TRBV18
TGTGCCAGCAGTTTATCTTCAGGGACAGGGTACTCCTACGAGCAGTACTTC | CASSLSSGTGYSYEQYF | TRBD1 | once | TRBJ2-7 | TRBV27
TGTGCCAGCAGCCAAGATACCCCCAGTGGGCAGTTCTTC | CASSQDTPSGQFF | . | . | TRBJ2-1 | TRBV4-2
TGTGCCAGTAGTCCTACGGGACAGAAGAACTATGGCTACACCTTC | CASSPTGQKNYGYTF | TRBD1 | . | TRBJ1-2 | TRBV19